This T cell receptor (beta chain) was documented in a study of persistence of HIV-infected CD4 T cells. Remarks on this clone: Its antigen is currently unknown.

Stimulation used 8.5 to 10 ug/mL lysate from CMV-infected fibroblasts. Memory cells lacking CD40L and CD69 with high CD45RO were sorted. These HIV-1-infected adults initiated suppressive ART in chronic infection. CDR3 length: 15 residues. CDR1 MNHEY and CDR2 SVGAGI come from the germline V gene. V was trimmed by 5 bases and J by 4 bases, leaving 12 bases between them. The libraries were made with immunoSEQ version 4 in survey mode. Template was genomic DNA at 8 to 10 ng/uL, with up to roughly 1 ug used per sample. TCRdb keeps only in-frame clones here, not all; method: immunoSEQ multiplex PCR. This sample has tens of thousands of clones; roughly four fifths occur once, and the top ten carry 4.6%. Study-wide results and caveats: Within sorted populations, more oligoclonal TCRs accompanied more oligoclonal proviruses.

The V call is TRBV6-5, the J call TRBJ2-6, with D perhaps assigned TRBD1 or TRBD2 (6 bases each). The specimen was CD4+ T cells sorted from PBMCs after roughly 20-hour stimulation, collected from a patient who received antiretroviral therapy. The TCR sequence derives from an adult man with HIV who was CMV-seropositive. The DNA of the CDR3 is TGTGCCAGCAGTATAGGGGGGCGAGGGGCCAACGTCCTGACTTTC. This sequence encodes CASSIGGRGANVLTF.